This is a list of T cell receptor beta chains from one sample in a study of T cell repertoires in cytomegalovirus infection. In TCRdb, the reads were re-called with MiXCR into one record per CDR3 protein. The sample includes 550,000 to 850,000 distinct CDR3 sequences, around a third of them seen just once. No antigen is known for these receptors. The sequences come from cultured PBMCs, collected from culture after CMV antigen stimulation. The receptors shown here come from a human donor in good health (CMV status not recorded). Some clones in this sample may be carry-over from other donors' samples. Both conserved end residues are part of each CDR3. A D gene is named only where the DNA matches it firmly. The listing skips clone size in some rows; elsewhere it reads once, few, many or a size class.

d_gene,abundance,j_gene,v_gene,CDR3aa,CDR3nt
TRBD2,NA,TRBJ2-1,TRBV20-1,CSAGGTSDNEQFF,TGCAGTGCGGGGGGGACTAGCGATAATGAGCAGTTCTTC
NA,NA,TRBJ2-5,TRBV10-1,CASSAGQRETQYF,TGCGCCAGCAGTGCTGGCCAGCGAGAGACCCAGTACTTC
TRBD2,many,TRBJ2-5,TRBV7-8,CASSSRLAEHQETQYF,TGTGCCAGCAGCTCCAGACTAGCGGAACACCAAGAGACCCAGTACTTC
NA,many,TRBJ1-5,TRBV9,CASSLGTDSNQPQHF,TGTGCCAGCAGCCTTGGGACGGATAGCAATCAGCCCCAGCATTTT
TRBD1,NA,TRBJ2-5,TRBV24-1,CATSEPTGGTETQYF,TGTGCCACCAGTGAGCCGACAGGGGGGACCGAGACCCAGTACTTC
TRBD1,NA,TRBJ1-5,TRBV20-1,CSARVTFGRGESNQPQHF,TGCAGTGCTAGAGTGACCTTCGGCAGGGGGGAAAGCAATCAGCCCCAGCATTTT
TRBD1,once,TRBJ1-1,TRBV19,CASRNRDRGVPNTEAFF,TGTGCCAGTAGGAACCGGGACAGGGGGGTTCCGAACACTGAAGCTTTCTTT
NA,NA,TRBJ2-7,TRBV20-1,CSAPTRDRTYEQYF,TGCAGTGCACCGACCCGGGACCGAACCTACGAGCAGTACTTC
TRBD1,NA,TRBJ2-1,TRBV20-1,CSASGTGGKQFF,TGCAGTGCTAGCGGGACAGGGGGCAAGCAGTTCTTC
TRBD2,NA,TRBJ2-1,TRBV2,CASSGQRGFNEQFF,TGTGCCAGCAGTGGCCAGCGGGGGTTCAATGAGCAGTTCTTC
NA,NA,TRBJ1-5,TRBV7-2,CASSLKGWGSRDQPQHF,TGTGCCAGCAGCTTAAAGGGGTGGGGGTCGCGGGATCAGCCCCAGCATTTT
TRBD2,many,TRBJ2-5,TRBV7-2,CASSRGGARGRETQYF,TGTGCCAGCAGCCGCGGGGGAGCTAGAGGGCGAGAGACCCAGTACTTC
TRBD2,few,TRBJ2-5,TRBV2,CASSRPTSGQETQYF,TGTGCCAGCAGTCGCCCCACTAGCGGCCAAGAGACCCAGTACTTC
NA,many,TRBJ2-7,TRBV7-6,CASSFMMSDHEQYF,TGTGCCAGCAGCTTTATGATGTCGGATCACGAGCAGTACTTC
TRBD1,few,TRBJ2-5,TRBV7-6,CASSLGQGATQETQYF,TGTGCCAGCAGCTTGGGCCAGGGGGCGACCCAAGAGACCCAGTACTTC
NA,NA,TRBJ2-5,TRBV7-7,CASSLTPTQETQYF,TGTGCCAGCAGCTTAACGCCGACTCAAGAGACCCAGTACTTC
NA,NA,TRBJ2-7,TRBV6-1,CASSELGWYEQYF,TGTGCCAGCAGTGAACTAGGGTGGTACGAGCAGTACTTC
NA,few,TRBJ2-3,TRBV15,CATSRGVGRSTDTQYF,TGTGCCACCAGCAGGGGGGTGGGGAGGAGCACAGATACGCAGTATTTT
TRBD2,NA,TRBJ2-3,TRBV27,CASTGLAGGSSTDTQYF,TGTGCCAGCACCGGACTAGCGGGGGGCAGTAGCACAGATACGCAGTATTTT
NA,NA,TRBJ2-7,TRBV12-3/TRBV12-4,CASSSSAGGRYEQYF,TGTGCCAGCAGTTCCTCGGCTGGGGGGCGCTACGAGCAGTACTTC
NA,many,TRBJ1-5,TRBV7-2,CASSPRFHQPQHF,TGTGCCAGCAGCCCACGATTCCATCAGCCCCAGCATTTT
NA,many,TRBJ1-5,TRBV12-3/TRBV12-4,CASRFGSRNQPQHF,TGTGCCAGCAGATTCGGGTCCCGTAATCAGCCCCAGCATTTT
TRBD1,few,TRBJ1-2,TRBV10-3,CAIRGQDYDGYTF,TGTGCCATCAGGGGACAGGATTATGATGGCTACACCTTC
NA,few,TRBJ1-1,TRBV5-1,CASSLEGIIGTEAFF,TGCGCCAGCAGCTTGGAAGGGATAATTGGCACTGAAGCTTTCTTT
NA,NA,TRBJ2-1,TRBV12-3/TRBV12-4,CASSLAAIYNEQFF,TGTGCCAGCTCATTAGCGGCGATATACAATGAGCAGTTCTTC
NA,few,TRBJ2-1,TRBV20-1,CSARVGSEGEQFF,TGCAGTGCTAGAGTCGGGAGTGAGGGTGAGCAGTTCTTC
NA,few,TRBJ2-5,TRBV19,CASRDLFETQYF,TGTGCCAGTCGGGACCTTTTTGAGACCCAGTACTTC
NA,many,TRBJ1-2,TRBV7-2,CASSQGQRGYTF,TGTGCCAGCAGCCAAGGACAAAGAGGCTACACCTTC
NA,NA,TRBJ1-5,TRBV5-8,CASSPSASNQPQHF,TGTGCCAGCAGCCCTAGCGCGAGCAATCAGCCCCAGCATTTT
NA,once,TRBJ2-7,TRBV10-3,CAISESSGDEQYF,TGTGCCATCAGTGAGTCGTCGGGGGACGAGCAGTACTTC
TRBD2,NA,TRBJ2-5,TRBV7-2,CASSRSGGASGESQYF,TGTGCCAGCAGTCGTAGCGGGGGGGCGTCCGGCGAGTCCCAGTACTTC
NA,few,TRBJ2-1,TRBV7-8,CASSPRGKGVRYEQFF,TGTGCCAGCAGCCCCCGGGGGAAGGGGGTCCGGTATGAGCAGTTCTTC
NA,few,TRBJ1-5,TRBV4-1,CASSLGINPNQPQHF,TGCGCCAGCAGCCTCGGGATAAATCCTAATCAGCCCCAGCATTTT
NA,NA,TRBJ2-1,TRBV6-5,CASSYGSGEQFF,TGTGCCAGCAGCTATGGTTCGGGAGAGCAGTTCTTC
TRBD2,many,TRBJ2-7,TRBV7-2,CASRASTSGAYEQYF,TGTGCCAGCAGGGCGTCGACTAGCGGTGCCTACGAGCAGTACTTC
NA,many,TRBJ2-5,TRBV7-2,CASSSWDTAETQYF,TGTGCCAGCAGTTCTTGGGACACAGCAGAGACCCAGTACTTC
TRBD1,NA,TRBJ1-2,TRBV19,CASSIRTGRNGYTF,TGTGCCAGTAGTATTCGGACAGGGAGGAATGGCTACACCTTC
NA,few,TRBJ2-1,TRBV29-1,CSVTGTYNEQFF,TGCAGCGTAACAGGGACCTACAATGAGCAGTTCTTC
TRBD2,NA,TRBJ2-1,TRBV11-2,CASSLTTTGLAGEYNEQFF,TGTGCCAGCAGCTTAACAACTACTGGACTAGCGGGAGAATACAATGAGCAGTTCTTC
NA,NA,TRBJ1-1,TRBV5-4,CATSVGTSNTEAFF,TGTGCCACAAGCGTTGGGACTTCGAACACTGAAGCTTTCTTT
NA,NA,TRBJ1-1,TRBV29-1,CSVVANTEAFF,TGCAGCGTTGTAGCTAACACTGAAGCTTTCTTT
NA,NA,TRBJ1-1,TRBV25-1,CASTPQGWPEAFF,TGTGCCAGCACTCCACAGGGCTGGCCTGAAGCTTTCTTT
NA,few,TRBJ2-1,TRBV12-3/TRBV12-4,CASSLFPTAKQFF,TGTGCCAGCAGTTTATTCCCGACAGCTAAGCAGTTCTTC
NA,many,TRBJ1-1,TRBV7-2,CASSRGTPMNTEAFF,TGTGCCAGCAGCCGCGGGACACCTATGAACACTGAAGCTTTCTTT
NA,NA,TRBJ2-3,TRBV4-1,CASNLGGGADTQYF,TGCGCCAGCAACCTTGGAGGGGGCGCGGATACGCAGTATTTT
NA,NA,TRBJ2-4,TRBV27,CASSSGSKNIQYF,TGTGCCAGCAGCTCCGGGAGCAAAAACATTCAGTACTTC
NA,many,TRBJ2-5,TRBV7-9,CASSLAAGTAFWGGKKTQYF,TGTGCCAGCAGCCTAGCCGCTGGGACTGCCTTCTGGGGCGGTAAAAAGACCCAGTACTTC
TRBD1,NA,TRBJ1-1,TRBV6-2/TRBV6-3,CASSQGAAFF,TGTGCCAGCAGTCAGGGGGCGGCTTTCTTT
NA,NA,TRBJ1-6,TRBV7-9,CASSPRDTSSPLHF,TGTGCCAGCAGCCCTCGGGACACTAGTTCACCCCTCCACTTT
TRBD1,many,TRBJ2-7,TRBV7-2,CASSPRDRSYEQYF,TGTGCCAGCAGCCCCCGGGACAGGTCCTACGAGCAGTACTTC
NA,few,TRBJ2-5,TRBV25-1,CASRGTLTWETQYF,TGTGCCAGCAGAGGGACTCTAACTTGGGAGACCCAGTACTTC
NA,few,TRBJ2-5,TRBV7-6,CASSYGQAETQYF,TGTGCCAGCAGTTACGGCCAGGCCGAGACCCAGTACTTC
NA,NA,TRBJ1-1,TRBV28,CASSTPSLGNEAFF,TGTGCCAGCAGTACCCCTAGCCTGGGCAATGAAGCTTTCTTT
NA,NA,TRBJ1-1,TRBV28,CASSYSSQGTWMDTEAFF,TGTGCCAGCAGTTATTCGTCCCAGGGGACCTGGATGGACACTGAAGCTTTCTTT
TRBD2,few,TRBJ2-1,TRBV7-2,CASSLLAGVSYNEQFF,TGTGCCAGCAGCCTTCTAGCGGGAGTATCCTACAATGAGCAGTTCTTC
TRBD2,NA,TRBJ2-2,TRBV5-4,CASSLPGLAGGGELFF,TGTGCCAGCAGCTTACCGGGACTAGCGGGAGGAGGGGAGCTGTTTTTT
NA,NA,TRBJ2-1,TRBV28,CASSSRSGGLHNEQFF,TGTGCCAGCAGTTCCCGTTCGGGGGGCCTCCACAATGAGCAGTTCTTC